This T cell receptor (beta chain) was sequenced for a study of cytomegalovirus exposure and HLA in healthy donors. As for the donors, each was a healthy bone marrow donor. The table lists this clone with a few counts. Its antigen is currently unknown. Study results and limitations: Researchers reported that a few CMV-associated chains were confirmed in vitro as CMV antigen-specific. The presence/absence work took it that sequencing depth was about the same across donors.

The CDR3 has 15 amino acids. V lost 5 bases, J lost 0 bases, and 14 bases lay in between. Germline-derived CDR1 and CDR2 are SGHNT and YYREEE (reference sequence). The primer mix had 60 Vbeta and 13 Jbeta primers. Authors' data handling: Roughly 80 million unique TCR beta chains, 10 million to 14 million shared, were counted in a later analysis. Generated by immunoSEQ multiplex PCR, the TCRdb table keeps only in-frame clones and is missing some. D and trimming were read from the DNA, whereas the V and J calls and clone size are those reported in that table. Counted here are about 130,000 clones, 77% occurring once; the ten biggest clones make up 9.5% to 15%.

The TCR comes from a woman aged 40 to 50 in good health and CMV-seropositive. The V gene is TRBV5-4, the J gene TRBJ2-5; possibly TRBD1 for D (6 bases). Specimen: PBMCs. The CDR3 loop reads CASRHRQAHQETQYF. In DNA form, the CDR3 reads TGTGCCAGCAGACACAGACAGGCGCACCAAGAGACCCAGTACTTC.